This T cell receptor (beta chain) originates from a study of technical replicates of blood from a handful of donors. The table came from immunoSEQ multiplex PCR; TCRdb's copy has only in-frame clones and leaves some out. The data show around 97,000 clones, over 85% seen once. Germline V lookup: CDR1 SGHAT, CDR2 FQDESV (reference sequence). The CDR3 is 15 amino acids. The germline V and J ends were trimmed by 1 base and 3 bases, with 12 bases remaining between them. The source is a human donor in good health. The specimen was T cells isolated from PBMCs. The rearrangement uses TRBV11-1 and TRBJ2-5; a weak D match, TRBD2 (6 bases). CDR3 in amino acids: CASSLGPGGEETQYF. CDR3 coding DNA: TGTGCCAGCAGCTTAGGGCCCGGCGGGGAAGAGACCCAGTACTTC.